This T cell receptor beta chain was retrieved from a study of T cell responses to AZD1222 COVID-19 vaccine (dated by TCRdb to the early 2020s). In the study overall: TCR sequencing covered 233 trial participants: 200 to 220 given two doses of AZD1222 and about 26 given two doses of MenACWY control vaccine. Trial participants were enrolled by age into 18-55, 56-69 and 70-plus year subgroups, with roughly 150, 30 and 60 TCR-sequenced participants respectively. Broad study findings and their caveats: Vaccine-associated CD4 TCRs spanned the whole spike protein, with dominant responses in regions 160-218 and 743-854. Participants were mostly white British, with more females than males. The authors suggested clonal diversity may have been underestimated. Because no samples from the day 14 peak response were available, repertoires could be characterized only after the peak T cell response. The 56-69-year group was small, and its depth increase did not reach significance, likely because of low power. Epitopes outside the regions mutated in the B.1.351 and B.1.1.7 variants were reportedly recognized by nearly half of the unique spike-specific TCRs. After two AZD1222 doses, spike-specific TCR breadth and depth were significantly higher than at day 0 and than in MenACWY recipients. Conclusions about previously exposed vaccinees are limited, since just five to seven AZD1222 recipients were seropositive for SARS-CoV-2 at baseline.

V was cut back by 2 bases and J by 5 bases, leaving a gap of 19 bases between them. The germline V gene supplies CDR1 SGHRS and CDR2 YFSETQ. The CDR3 measures 17 amino acids from cysteine to phenylalanine. Kept here is only the CDR3 DNA, which spans 51 bases and is read in frame from base 1. The CDR3 regions of human TCRbeta chains were subjected to immunosequencing. Regarding the original processing steps: TCRs in the repertoires were compared against a reference library of SARS-CoV-2-specific TCRs that had been generated with the MIRA antigen-specificity platform. Breadth was defined as the fraction of unique TCRs that were SARS-CoV-2-associated. Depth was defined as the fraction of total T cells that were SARS-CoV-2-associated. Using the MIRA data, each spike-specific TCR was mapped to the spike region that the TCR reacts to and placed in a CD4 or CD8 class. Log10-transformed breadth and depth values were compared by one-way ANOVA with Sidak's multiple comparisons tests. In its TCRdb copy, this immuneACCESS table keeps in-frame sequences only and misses some clones. Where compared with another copy, unresolved V genes explain less than half of these, and the others have no known cause. V and J calls and clone size are those listed in that table; D and trimming were worked out from the DNA. The sample contains 150,000 to 200,000 clones, around 92% of them found a single time. Jointly, the top ten make up roughly 4.3% of the sample.

The time point label, read with the paper, signifies: baseline before first vaccination. In light of the paper, this sample's treatment or condition label describes: meningococcal conjugate vaccine given as trial control. The vaccinee samples were drawn from two UK trials, COV001 and COV002, one of which was a single-blind randomized controlled phase 2/3 trial testing AZD1222 (ChAdOx1 nCoV-19) in healthy adults. For TCRbeta chain sequencing, PBMC samples were collected from trial participants at day 0 and at day 28 after the second dose. Comments on this clone: Its specific antigen is unknown. No per-base quality is available; no much larger clone lies one base away.

Recombination joined TRBV5-1 with TRBJ2-2; 6 matching bases give a weak D call of TRBD1. This clonotype originated in an adult in good health. Sequences were derived from peripheral blood, sampled on day 0 of MenACWY control vaccination. The base sequence is TGCGCCAGCAGCTTCGCTGGGACACCGGTCGAGACCGGGGAGCTGTTTTTT. Translated, it gives CASSFAGTPVETGELFF.